This T cell receptor beta chain was recorded in a study of cytomegalovirus exposure and HLA in healthy donors. Study-level findings and limits: Specificity for CMV antigens was confirmed in vitro for a few of the CMV-associated chains.

Note on this clone: Its antigen is unknown.

Amplification used 60 Vbeta primers and 13 Jbeta primers. The table came from immunoSEQ multiplex PCR; TCRdb's copy has only in-frame clones and leaves some out. Found here are 40,000 to 55,000 clones, about three quarters of them singletons; the top ten hold 2.5% to 3%. The CDR3 covers 14 residues. The germline V gene has CDR1 MNHNY and CDR2 SVGAGI (reference sequence). Deletions cut 8 bases from V and 2 bases from J, with 16 bases between. This TCR derives from a young man in good health and CMV-seronegative. The specimen was PBMCs. V and J are TRBV6-6 and TRBJ2-7; TRBD2 is a possible D gene (6 bases). The CDR3 DNA reads as TGTGCCAGCCGCTCGGGGCGGGGTGCCTACGAGCAGTACTTC. Amino acid sequence: CASRSGRGAYEQYF.